This T cell receptor beta chain is drawn from a study of T-cell reconstitution after alpha-beta-depleted transplantation in children. Researchers prepared the TCRbeta library using unique molecular identifiers, the study reports. TCRdb called the PCR reads again in MiXCR, with one record for every CDR3 protein. The data contain fewer than 400,000 distinct CDR3 sequences, about a fifth of them singletons. In germline, CDR1 is MNHEY, CDR2 SVGAGI. The CDR3 has 14 amino acids. Trimming took off 0 bases at V and 6 bases at J, with 9 bases between the two ends. This clonotype has ten or more counts. The clonotype originates from a human donor who donated a stem cell graft to a child with acute myeloid leukemia. The specimen comprised PBMCs from the stem cell graft donor, sampled from the stem cell graft. This chain uses TRBV6-5 with TRBJ2-1; D unclear. CDR3 coding DNA: TGTGCCAGCAGTTACTCGTCAGTAACCAATGAGCAGTTCTTC. Its translation: CASSYSSVTNEQFF.